The clone carrying this T cell receptor beta chain was observed a single time. This entry comes from a study of blood T cell repertoires in COVID-19. In the study overall: COVID-19 samples collected from the United States, Italy and Spain covered acute and convalescent phases.

TCRdb keeps only in-frame clones here, not all; method: immunoSEQ multiplex PCR. The sample has fewer than 250,000 clones, around 82% seen once. The V end lost 6 bases, the J end lost 5 bases, and 13 bases lay between the germline ends. The germline V gene has CDR1 MDHEN and CDR2 SYDVKM. The length of the CDR3 is 13 residues. Sequencing was done on a sample of peripheral blood. This receptor was identified in a man over 45 with active or convalescent COVID-19. V gene TRBV28 combines with J gene TRBJ2-5; D possibly corresponds to TRBD1 (5 bases). The CDR3 reads CASRPTGSETQYF. CDR3 sequence (DNA): TGTGCCAGCAGGCCAACAGGCAGTGAGACCCAGTACTTC.